Detailed here is one T cell receptor (beta chain). Its cognate antigen is unknown. It was by 5' RACE with UMI labels that the TRB cDNA libraries were prepared. TCRdb reprocessed the 5' RACE reads; each CDR3 protein has one entry and no DNA is given. The sample includes 56,000 or so distinct CDR3 sequences. This entry belongs to a study of CXCR3-negative and CXCR3-positive naive CD8 T cells. On the study more broadly: The libraries yielded some 130 million TRB reads, about 1.5 +/- 0.3 million each.

From germline, CDR1 is MRHNA and CDR2 SNTAGT. The length of the CDR3 is 16 residues. Study-level findings and limits: Naive cells used TRBV-TRBJ genes in much the same way whether CXCR3-negative or CXCR3-positive; memory cells did not. Sequencing showed both naive subsets with comparably high diversity, and memory CD8+ cells much lower.

The chain couples TRBV6-4 to TRBJ1-5; TCRdb selects TRBD1, and the lack of DNA leaves this call unchecked. The sample comprised memory CD8+ T cells from blood. This TCR was sampled from a human donor in good health. Some clones in this sample may be carry-over from other donors' samples. The CDR3 here is CASSDRCREKDQPQHF.